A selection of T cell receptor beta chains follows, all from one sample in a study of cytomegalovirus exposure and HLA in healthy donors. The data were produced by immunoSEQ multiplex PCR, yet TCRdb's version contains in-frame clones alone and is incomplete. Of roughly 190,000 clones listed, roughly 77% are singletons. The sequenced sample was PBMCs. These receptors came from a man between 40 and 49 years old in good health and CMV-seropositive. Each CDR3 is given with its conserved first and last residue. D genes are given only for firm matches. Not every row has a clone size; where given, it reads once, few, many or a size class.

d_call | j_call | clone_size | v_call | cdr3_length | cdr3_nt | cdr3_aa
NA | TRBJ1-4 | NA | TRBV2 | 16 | TGTGCCAGCGGTAGGAAGGGGGTACTAACTAATGAAAAACTGTTTTTT | CASGRKGVLTNEKLFF
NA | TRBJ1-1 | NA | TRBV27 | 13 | TGTGCCAGCAGTCCGACAGGCCCTGCCGAAGCTTTCTTT | CASSPTGPAEAFF
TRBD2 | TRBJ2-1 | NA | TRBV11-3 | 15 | TGTGCCAGCAGCATAGATAGCGGGAGCCGCGGTGAGCAGTTCTTC | CASSIDSGSRGEQFF
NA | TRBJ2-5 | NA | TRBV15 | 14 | TGTGCCACCAGCAGTGAATGGGGGCAGGAGACCCAGTACTTC | CATSSEWGQETQYF
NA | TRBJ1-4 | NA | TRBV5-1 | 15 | TGCGCCAGCAGCTTGGGAATGTGGGGGGATGAAAAACTGTTTTTT | CASSLGMWGDEKLFF
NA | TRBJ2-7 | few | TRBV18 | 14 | TGTGCCAGCTCACCACGGGTCAGGGAAGACGAGCAGTACTTC | CASSPRVREDEQYF
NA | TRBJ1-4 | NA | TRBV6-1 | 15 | TGTGCCAGCAAGACGAGGAAGACCCGGGGGGAAAAACTGTTTTTT | CASKTRKTRGEKLFF
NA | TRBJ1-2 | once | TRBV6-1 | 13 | TGTGCCAGCAGAGGGGCGACTCCCCATGGCTACACCTTC | CASRGATPHGYTF
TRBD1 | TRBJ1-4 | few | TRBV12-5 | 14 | TGTGCTAGTGGTTTGGGACAGGGTAATGAAAAACTGTTTTTT | CASGLGQGNEKLFF
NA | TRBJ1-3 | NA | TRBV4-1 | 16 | TGCGCCAGCAGCCAAGATCCGGGGGGTTCTGGAAACACCATATATTTT | CASSQDPGGSGNTIYF
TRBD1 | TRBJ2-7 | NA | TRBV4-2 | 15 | TGTGCCAGCAGCTTGGACGGGACAGGGCGATACGAGCAGTACTTC | CASSLDGTGRYEQYF
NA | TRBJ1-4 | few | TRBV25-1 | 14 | TGTGCCGCAGGACCGCGGGGGACGGATGAAAAACTGTTTTTT | CAAGPRGTDEKLFF
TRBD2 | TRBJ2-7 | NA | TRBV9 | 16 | TGTGCCAGCAGCGTAGTAGAACGGGAGGGTACCTACGAGCAGTACTTC | CASSVVEREGTYEQYF
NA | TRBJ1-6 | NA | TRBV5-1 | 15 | TGCGCCAGCAGCTTGGGACAGGCGGAAGGTTCACCCCTCCACTTT | CASSLGQAEGSPLHF
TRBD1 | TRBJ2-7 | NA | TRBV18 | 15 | TGTGCCAGCTCTCCGGGACAGGGACTAACCTACGAGCAGTACTTC | CASSPGQGLTYEQYF
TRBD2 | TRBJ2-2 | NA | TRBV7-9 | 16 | TGTGCCAGCAGCTTTGAGGAGCGGGGGAACACCGGGGAGCTGTTTTTT | CASSFEERGNTGELFF
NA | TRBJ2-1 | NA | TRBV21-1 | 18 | TGTGCCAGCAGCAAAGTAGGCGGACCCGGACTAGCGGGCAATGAGCAGTTCTTC | CASSKVGGPGLAGNEQFF
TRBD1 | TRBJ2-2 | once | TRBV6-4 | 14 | TGTGCCACCCGAGGACAGGGGAGAACCGGGGAGCTGTTTTTT | CATRGQGRTGELFF
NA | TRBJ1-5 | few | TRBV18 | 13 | TGTGCCAGCTCACCTTCGCGGGAGGAGCCCCAGCATTTT | CASSPSREEPQHF
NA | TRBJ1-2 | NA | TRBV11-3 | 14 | TGTGCCAGCAGCTCACGTCCGGACAGCTATGGCTACACCTTC | CASSSRPDSYGYTF
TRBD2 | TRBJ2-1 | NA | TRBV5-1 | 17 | TGCGCCAGCAGCTTGTCTAGCGGGAGGGAGGCCTACAATGAGCAGTTCTTC | CASSLSSGREAYNEQFF
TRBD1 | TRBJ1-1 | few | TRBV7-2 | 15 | TGTGCCAGCAGCATTCCGACAGGGGGCCTCACTGAAGCTTTCTTT | CASSIPTGGLTEAFF
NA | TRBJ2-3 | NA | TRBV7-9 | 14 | TGTGCCAGCACTCGGGGATCACCCACAGATACGCAGTATTTT | CASTRGSPTDTQYF
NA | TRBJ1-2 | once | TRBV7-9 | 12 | TGTGCCAGCAGCCAAGGGGCCGATGGCTACACCTTC | CASSQGADGYTF
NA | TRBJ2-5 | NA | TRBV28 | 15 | TGTGCCAGCAGTGCTACTAGAGGGTGGTCGGAGACCCAGTACTTC | CASSATRGWSETQYF
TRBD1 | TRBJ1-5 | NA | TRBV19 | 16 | TGTGCCAGTAGTGCAAACAGGGGGCTCAATGGTCAGCCCCAGCATTTT | CASSANRGLNGQPQHF
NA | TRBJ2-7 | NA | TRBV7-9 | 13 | TGTGCCAGCAGCACCCAGGGGTGGAGCGAGCAGTACTTC | CASSTQGWSEQYF
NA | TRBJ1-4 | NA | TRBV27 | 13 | TGTGCCAGCAGAGGAGACACTAATGAAAAACTGTTTTTT | CASRGDTNEKLFF
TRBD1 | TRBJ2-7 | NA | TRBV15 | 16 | TGTGCCACCAGCAGAGCGGGACAGTCCTATAACTACGAGCAGTACTTC | CATSRAGQSYNYEQYF
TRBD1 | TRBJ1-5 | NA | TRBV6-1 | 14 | TGTGCCACCCCGACAGGGGGAGGGAATCAGCCCCAGCATTTT | CATPTGGGNQPQHF
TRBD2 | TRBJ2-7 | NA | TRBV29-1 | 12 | TGCAGCGTATCTGGACTAGCGGGAGAGCAGTACTTC | CSVSGLAGEQYF
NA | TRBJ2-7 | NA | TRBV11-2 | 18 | TGTGCCAGCAGCCCCACGGGGAGGCGCCGGGGCCAAATTTACGAGCAGTACTTC | CASSPTGRRRGQIYEQYF
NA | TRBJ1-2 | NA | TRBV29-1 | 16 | TGCAGCGTTGAAATTGTAGGGGGAGCTTACGATAGTGGCTACACCTTC | CSVEIVGGAYDSGYTF
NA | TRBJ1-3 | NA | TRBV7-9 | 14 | TGTGCCAGCAGCCCCCCGGGCTCTGGAAACACCATATATTTT | CASSPPGSGNTIYF
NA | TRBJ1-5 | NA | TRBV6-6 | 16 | TGTGCCAGCAGTTACTCGGTAGGGCAGGGAGGTCAGCCCCAGCATTTT | CASSYSVGQGGQPQHF
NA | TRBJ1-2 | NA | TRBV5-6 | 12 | TGTGCCAGCAGCTTGGCCGCGGGGGGCTACACCTTC | CASSLAAGGYTF
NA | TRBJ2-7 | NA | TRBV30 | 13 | TGTGCCTGGAGTGTCGCAGGGCACAACGAGCAGTACTTC | CAWSVAGHNEQYF